This T cell receptor (beta chain) derives from a study of blood T cells in healthy people across ages (dated by TCRdb to between 2015 and 2016). With regard to the full study: In model experiments, template switching captured roughly one uniquely barcoded TCR beta cDNA molecule for every two T cells. The donors were divided into four age groups: young (average around 17 years), middle-aged (approximately 39), aged (around 67) and long-lived (82). To avoid experimental bias, donors of different ages were spread randomly across the sequencing lanes. The study measured age-related changes in TCR beta repertoire diversity using deep sequencing normalized with unique cDNA molecular identifiers. Two additional independent replicas of 1 million unique cDNA reads from the same blood draw were analyzed for two donors (one aged 18 to 30 and one aged 80 or older).

Inclusive of the bounding cysteine and phenylalanine, the CDR3 is 16 residues long. Of all the DNA, just the CDR3 is kept, 48 bases in frame from base 1. The germline V end is reduced by 3 bases and the J end by 7 bases; junction bases left unmatched: 10. The germline V gene supplies CDR1 MDHEN and CDR2 SYDVKM. Preparation of the library involved 5' RACE. The instrument given in TCRdb is Illumina HiSeq 2500. A second PCR of 7 to 11 cycles was performed with a sample-barcoded 5' primer and a J-beta primer mix. A template-switch 5' adaptor carrying 12 random nucleotides introduced a unique molecular identifier onto each TCR beta cDNA molecule. Each sample yielded at least 2.5 million CDR3-containing paired-end reads. First-strand cDNA was synthesized from all RNA with the Mint cDNA synthesis kit, primed by a TRBC-specific oligonucleotide. All cDNA was treated with uracil-DNA glycosylase and then went through a first 18-cycle PCR with the universal primers M1SS and BC2_uni_R. Under the source paper's analysis protocol: For normalization, 1 million high-quality reads, each with a distinct molecular identifier, were randomly selected from each sample. Instead of being binned into consensus sequences, reads that shared molecular identifiers were thrown out. CDR3 identification, clonotype clustering and error correction used MiTCR with a Q25 quality threshold and the strictest error-elimination algorithm. A nonparametric unseen species model using Euler transformation provided a lower-bound estimate of total TCR beta diversity. Clones were called with MiXCR by TCRdb after fastp trimmed the public reads at Q25, and only in-frame beta chains were retained. Identical CDR3 proteins give one entry, which carries the most common genes and DNA. These V and J calls originate from TCRdb's pipeline instead of the authors' own analysis. Here the sample has over 600,000 distinct CDR3 sequences; approximately 60% occur a single time. The top ten clonotypes cover about a quarter of the sample.

Systemically healthy Caucasian individuals from Russia, around 38 in total and aged roughly 6 to 95 years, were included as donors. Each donor gave ten milliliters of peripheral blood, drawn into EDTA-treated Vacutainer tubes. Ficoll-Paque density-gradient centrifugation was used to isolate PBMCs, with at least 7 million per sample. Trizol reagent was used to extract total RNA from the PBMCs, yielding at least 5.5 micrograms per sample. For every donor, an aliquot of PBMCs went through flow cytometry to measure the percentages of naive CD45RAhigh/CD27high T cells. What the work shows at the level of the full study, not this receptor alone: Observed TCR beta diversity per million T cells fell roughly linearly with age, and a significant reduction was already apparent by age around 36. The percentage of naive T cells measured by flow cytometry correlated strongly with observed TCR beta diversity. Donor CMV infection status was unknown, potentially confounding age-related changes in expanded clonotypes. Compared with the aged group, more naive CD4+ T cells, fewer expanded clones and increased TCR diversity were shown by the long-lived group, suggesting age selection. Bulk unsorted PBMC profiling prevented conclusive comparison of naive and antigen-experienced compartments. Estimates of total diversity from one million sequenced T cells were regarded as lower bounds and underestimates.

In its sample, this clonotype was seen once. Its antigen is currently not known. Qualities for individual bases were not recorded, and no much larger clone is one base off. The sequencing sample was made of blood. The TCR sequence derives from a middle-aged man in good health. The chain employs TRBV28 and TRBJ2-3, with 10 middle bases fitting TRBD2. The CDR3 region has the sequence CASSFERGGWVNTQYF. The DNA reads as follows: TGTGCCAGCAGTTTTGAGCGGGGGGGCTGGGTGAATACGCAGTATTTT.